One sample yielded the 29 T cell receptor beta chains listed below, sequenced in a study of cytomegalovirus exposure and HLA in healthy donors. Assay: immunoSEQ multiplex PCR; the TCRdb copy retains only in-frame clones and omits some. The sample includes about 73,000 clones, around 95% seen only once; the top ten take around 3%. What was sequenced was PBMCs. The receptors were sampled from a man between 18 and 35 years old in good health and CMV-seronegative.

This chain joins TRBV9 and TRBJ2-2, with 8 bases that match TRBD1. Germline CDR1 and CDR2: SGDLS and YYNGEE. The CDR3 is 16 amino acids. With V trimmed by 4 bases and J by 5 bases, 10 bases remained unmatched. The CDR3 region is CASSTTGQGRTGELFF. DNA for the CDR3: TGTGCCAGCAGCACCACCGGACAGGGACGTACCGGGGAGCTGTTTTTT.

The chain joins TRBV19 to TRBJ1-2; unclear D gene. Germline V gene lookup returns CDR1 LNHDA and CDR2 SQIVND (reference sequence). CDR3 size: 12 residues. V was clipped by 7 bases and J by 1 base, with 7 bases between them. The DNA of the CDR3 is TGTGCCAGTAAATGGAGTAACTATGGCTACACCTTC. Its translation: CASKWSNYGYTF.

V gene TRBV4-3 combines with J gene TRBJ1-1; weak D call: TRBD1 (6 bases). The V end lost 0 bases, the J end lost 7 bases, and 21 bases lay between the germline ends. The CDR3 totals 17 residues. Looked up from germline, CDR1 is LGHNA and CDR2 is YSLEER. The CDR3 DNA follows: TGCGCCAGCAGCCAAGAAGTTACAGGGTTTTCGTTCCGTGAAGCTTTCTTT. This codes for CASSQEVTGFSFREAFF.

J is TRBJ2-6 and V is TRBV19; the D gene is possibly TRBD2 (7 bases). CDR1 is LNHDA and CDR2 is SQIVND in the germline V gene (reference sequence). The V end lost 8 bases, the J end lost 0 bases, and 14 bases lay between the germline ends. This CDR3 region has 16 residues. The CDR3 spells CASGEGGPSGANVLTF. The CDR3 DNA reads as TGTGCCAGTGGGGAGGGGGGACCCTCTGGGGCCAACGTCCTGACTTTC.

DNA for the CDR3: TGTGCCAGCAGCCCAGGGTCTATGAACACTGAAGCTTTCTTT. Protein product: CASSPGSMNTEAFF. This chain links TRBV7-6 with TRBJ1-1; possibly TRBD1 for D (5 bases). The CDR3 is 14 residues long. The V gene's germline CDR1 is SGHVS and CDR2 FNYEAQ. Trimming shortened V by 5 bases and J by 0 bases, and 10 bases separated the two germline ends.

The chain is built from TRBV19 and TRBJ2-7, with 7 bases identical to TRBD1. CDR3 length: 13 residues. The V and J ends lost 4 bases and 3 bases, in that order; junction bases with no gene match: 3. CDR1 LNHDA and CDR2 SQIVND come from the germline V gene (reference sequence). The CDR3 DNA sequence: TGTGCCAGTAGTAGGGGACAGTACTACGAGCAGTACTTC. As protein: CASSRGQYYEQYF.

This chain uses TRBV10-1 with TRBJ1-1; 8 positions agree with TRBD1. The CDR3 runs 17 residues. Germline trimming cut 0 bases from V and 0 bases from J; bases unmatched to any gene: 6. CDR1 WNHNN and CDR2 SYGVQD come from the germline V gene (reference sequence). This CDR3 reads CASSESAGTGLNTEAFF. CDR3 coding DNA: TGCGCCAGCAGTGAGTCGGCCGGGACAGGACTGAACACTGAAGCTTTCTTT.

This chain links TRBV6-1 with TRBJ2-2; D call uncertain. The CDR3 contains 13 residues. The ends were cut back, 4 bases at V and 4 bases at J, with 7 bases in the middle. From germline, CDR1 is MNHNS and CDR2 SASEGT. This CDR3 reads CASSGTSTGELFF. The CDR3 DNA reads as TGTGCCAGCAGTGGCACAAGCACCGGGGAGCTGTTTTTT.

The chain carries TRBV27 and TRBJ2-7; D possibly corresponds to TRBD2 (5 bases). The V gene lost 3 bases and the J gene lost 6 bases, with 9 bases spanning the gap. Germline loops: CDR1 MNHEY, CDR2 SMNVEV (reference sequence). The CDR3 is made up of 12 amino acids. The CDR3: CASSFVGSEQYF. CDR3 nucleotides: TGTGCCAGCAGTTTCGTAGGGAGCGAGCAGTACTTC.

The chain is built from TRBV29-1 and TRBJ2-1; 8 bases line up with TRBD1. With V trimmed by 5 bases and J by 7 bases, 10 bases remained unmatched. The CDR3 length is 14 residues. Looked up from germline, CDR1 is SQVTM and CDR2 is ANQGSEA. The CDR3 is CSVLGDRRYNEQFF. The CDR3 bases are TGCAGCGTTCTGGGGGACAGGAGATATAATGAGCAGTTCTTC.

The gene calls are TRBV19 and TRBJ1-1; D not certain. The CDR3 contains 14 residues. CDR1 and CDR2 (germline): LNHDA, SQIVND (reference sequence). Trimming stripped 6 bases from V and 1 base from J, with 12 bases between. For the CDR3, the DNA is TGTGCCAGTAGACAATCCGTGTCGAACACTGAAGCTTTCTTT. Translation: CASRQSVSNTEAFF.

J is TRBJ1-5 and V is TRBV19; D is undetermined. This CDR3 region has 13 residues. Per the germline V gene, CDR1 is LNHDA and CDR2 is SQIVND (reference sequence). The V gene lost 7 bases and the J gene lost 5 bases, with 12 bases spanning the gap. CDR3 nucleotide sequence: TGTGCCAGTAATACAGCCTTGCATCAGCCCCAGCATTTT. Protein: CASNTALHQPQHF.

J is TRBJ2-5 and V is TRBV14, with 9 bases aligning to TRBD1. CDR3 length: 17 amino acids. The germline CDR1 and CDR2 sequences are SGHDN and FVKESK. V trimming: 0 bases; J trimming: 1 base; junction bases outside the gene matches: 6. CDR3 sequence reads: CASSQEATGGFQETQYF. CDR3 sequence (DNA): TGTGCCAGCAGCCAAGAAGCGACAGGGGGGTTCCAAGAGACCCAGTACTTC.

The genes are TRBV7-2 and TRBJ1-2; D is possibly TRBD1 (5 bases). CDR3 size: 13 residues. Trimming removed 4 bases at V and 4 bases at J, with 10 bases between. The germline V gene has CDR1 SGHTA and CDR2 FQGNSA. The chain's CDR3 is CASSSQGSYGYTF. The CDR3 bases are TGTGCCAGCAGCTCGCAGGGTTCCTATGGCTACACCTTC.

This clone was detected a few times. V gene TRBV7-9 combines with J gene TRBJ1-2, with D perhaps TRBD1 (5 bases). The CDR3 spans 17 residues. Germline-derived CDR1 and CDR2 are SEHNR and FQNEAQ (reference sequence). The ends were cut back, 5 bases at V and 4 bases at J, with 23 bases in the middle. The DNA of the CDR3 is TGTGCCAGCAGCCCTAGAGACATAGGGGAGGAGGGCTATGGCTACACCTTC. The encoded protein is CASSPRDIGEEGYGYTF.

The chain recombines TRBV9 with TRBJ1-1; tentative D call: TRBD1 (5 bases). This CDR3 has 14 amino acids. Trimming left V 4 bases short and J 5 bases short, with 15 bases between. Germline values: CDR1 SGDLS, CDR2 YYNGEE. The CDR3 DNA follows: TGTGCCAGCAGCTTATATGGGGAGGGGACTGAAGCTTTCTTT. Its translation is CASSLYGEGTEAFF.

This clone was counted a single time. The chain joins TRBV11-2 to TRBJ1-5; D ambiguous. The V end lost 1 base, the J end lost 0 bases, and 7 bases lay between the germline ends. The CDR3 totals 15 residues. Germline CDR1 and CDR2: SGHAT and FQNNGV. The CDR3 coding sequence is TGTGCCAGCAGCTTAGTAGGCGGTAGCAATCAGCCCCAGCATTTT. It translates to CASSLVGGSNQPQHF.

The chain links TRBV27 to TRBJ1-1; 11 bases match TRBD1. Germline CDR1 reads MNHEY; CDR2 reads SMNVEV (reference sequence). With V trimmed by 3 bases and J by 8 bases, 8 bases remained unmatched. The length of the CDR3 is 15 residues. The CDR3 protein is CASSLTDRGPREAFF. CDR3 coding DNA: TGTGCCAGCAGTTTGACGGACAGGGGGCCCAGAGAAGCTTTCTTT.

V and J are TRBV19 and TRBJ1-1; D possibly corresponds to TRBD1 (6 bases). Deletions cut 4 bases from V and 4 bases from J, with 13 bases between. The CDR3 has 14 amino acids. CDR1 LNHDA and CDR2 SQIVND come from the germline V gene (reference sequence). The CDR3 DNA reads TGTGCCAGTAGTACTCACAGGGCGGGCACTGAAGCTTTCTTT. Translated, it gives CASSTHRAGTEAFF.

Here the CDR3 reads CASVILTTGHLGYGYTF. CDR3 DNA sequence: TGTGCCAGTGTAATCCTGACAACGGGACACCTCGGCTATGGCTACACCTTC. The genes are TRBV19 and TRBJ1-2; a weak D match, TRBD1 (6 bases). CDR3 length: 17 residues. Trimming took off 8 bases at V and 4 bases at J, with 26 bases between the two ends. Germline-derived CDR1 and CDR2 are LNHDA and SQIVND (reference sequence).

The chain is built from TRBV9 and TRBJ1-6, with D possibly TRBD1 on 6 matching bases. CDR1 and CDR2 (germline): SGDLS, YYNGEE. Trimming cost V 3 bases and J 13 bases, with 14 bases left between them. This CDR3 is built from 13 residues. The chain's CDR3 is CASSAGQFFPLHF. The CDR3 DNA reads TGTGCCAGCAGCGCCGGACAGTTTTTTCCCCTCCACTTT.

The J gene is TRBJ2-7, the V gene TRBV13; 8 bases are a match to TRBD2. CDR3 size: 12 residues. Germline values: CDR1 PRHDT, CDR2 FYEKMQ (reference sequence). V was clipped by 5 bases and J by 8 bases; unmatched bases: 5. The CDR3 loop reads CASSPGTRQQYF. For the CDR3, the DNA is TGTGCCAGCAGCCCCGGGACTAGACAGCAGTACTTC.

This chain's CDR3 is CSVKQGLGTDTQYF. The CDR3 region has the DNA TGCAGCGTTAAACAGGGACTAGGCACAGATACGCAGTATTTT. The chain combines TRBV29-1 with TRBJ2-3; 8 nucleotides line up with TRBD2. This CDR3 has 14 amino acids. Per the germline V gene, CDR1 is SQVTM and CDR2 is ANQGSEA. V trimming: 5 bases; J trimming: 1 base; junction bases outside the gene matches: 5.

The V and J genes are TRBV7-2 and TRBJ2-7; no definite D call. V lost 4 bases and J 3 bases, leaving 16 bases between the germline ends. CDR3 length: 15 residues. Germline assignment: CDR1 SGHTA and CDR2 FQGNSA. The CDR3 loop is CASSSHLGTFYEQYF. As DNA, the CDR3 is TGTGCCAGCAGCTCCCACTTGGGCACTTTCTACGAGCAGTACTTC. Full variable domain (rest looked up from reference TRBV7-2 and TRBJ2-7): GAGVSQSPSNKVTEKGKDVELRCDPISGHTALYWYRQSLGQGLEFLIYFQGNSAPDKSGLPSDRFSAERTGGSVSTLTIQRTQQEDSAVYLCASSSHLGTFYEQYFGPGTRLTVT.

The CDR3 DNA reads as TGTGCCAGCAGTTCCCCGGGGAGGGGGACTGAAGCTTTCTTT. Translation gives CASSSPGRGTEAFF. The V and J genes are TRBV28 and TRBJ1-1; TRBD1 might be the D (6 bases). Trimming shortened V by 4 bases and J by 5 bases, and 14 bases separated the two germline ends. The CDR3 is 14 residues long. Germline V gives CDR1 MDHEN, CDR2 SYDVKM. Complete variable domain (other parts from reference TRBV28 and TRBJ1-1): DVKVTQSSRYLVKRTGEKVFLECVQDMDHENMFWYRQDPGLGLRLIYFSYDVKMKEKGDIPEGYSVSREKKERFSLILESASTNQTSMYLCASSSPGRGTEAFFGQGTRLTVV.

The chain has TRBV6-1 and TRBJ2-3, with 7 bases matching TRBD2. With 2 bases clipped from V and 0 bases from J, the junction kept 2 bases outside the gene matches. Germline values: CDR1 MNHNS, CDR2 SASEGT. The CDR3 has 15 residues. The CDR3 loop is CASSESSGSTDTQYF. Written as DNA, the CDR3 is TGTGCCAGCAGTGAATCTAGCGGTAGCACAGATACGCAGTATTTT.

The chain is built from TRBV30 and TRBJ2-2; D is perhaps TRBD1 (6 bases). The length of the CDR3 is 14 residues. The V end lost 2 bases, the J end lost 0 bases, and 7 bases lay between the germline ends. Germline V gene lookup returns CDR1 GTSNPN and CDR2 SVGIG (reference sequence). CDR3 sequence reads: CAWSWGPNTGELFF. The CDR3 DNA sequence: TGTGCCTGGAGTTGGGGGCCGAACACCGGGGAGCTGTTTTTT.

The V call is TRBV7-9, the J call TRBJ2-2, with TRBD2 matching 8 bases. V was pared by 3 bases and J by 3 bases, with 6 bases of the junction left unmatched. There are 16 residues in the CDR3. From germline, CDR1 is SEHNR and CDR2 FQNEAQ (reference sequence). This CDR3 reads CASSFIPSGYTGELFF. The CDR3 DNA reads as TGTGCCAGCAGCTTTATTCCTAGCGGGTACACCGGGGAGCTGTTTTTT.

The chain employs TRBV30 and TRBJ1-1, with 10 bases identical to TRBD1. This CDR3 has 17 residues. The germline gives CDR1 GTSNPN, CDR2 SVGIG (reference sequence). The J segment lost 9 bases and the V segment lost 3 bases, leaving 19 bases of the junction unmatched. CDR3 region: CAWRAGTGVFLSPQAFF. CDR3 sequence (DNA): TGTGCCTGGAGGGCCGGGACAGGGGTCTTCCTTTCCCCACAAGCTTTCTTT.